The subject of this entry is one TCR beta chain. The data were obtained in a study of long-term antiretroviral therapy in people with HIV. The assay, immunoSEQ v3.0, was run at survey level. Clones were sequenced by immunoSEQ multiplex PCR, and TCRdb holds only the in-frame ones, with some missing. This table holds fewer than 20,000 clones, 88% found once. In germline, CDR1 is GTSNPN, CDR2 SVGIG (reference sequence). This CDR3 is 13 amino acids long. V was clipped by 3 bases and J by 0 bases, with 9 bases between them. This specimen was unsorted PBMCs, taken 6.9 years after starting antiretroviral therapy. This sequence originates from a man aged 50-59 years with HIV. The chain uses TRBV30 and TRBJ2-7, with a possible D match to TRBD2 (5 bases). In nucleotides, the CDR3 is TGTGCCTGGAGGCCGGGAAACTCCTACGAGCAGTACTTC. Translation: CAWRPGNSYEQYF.